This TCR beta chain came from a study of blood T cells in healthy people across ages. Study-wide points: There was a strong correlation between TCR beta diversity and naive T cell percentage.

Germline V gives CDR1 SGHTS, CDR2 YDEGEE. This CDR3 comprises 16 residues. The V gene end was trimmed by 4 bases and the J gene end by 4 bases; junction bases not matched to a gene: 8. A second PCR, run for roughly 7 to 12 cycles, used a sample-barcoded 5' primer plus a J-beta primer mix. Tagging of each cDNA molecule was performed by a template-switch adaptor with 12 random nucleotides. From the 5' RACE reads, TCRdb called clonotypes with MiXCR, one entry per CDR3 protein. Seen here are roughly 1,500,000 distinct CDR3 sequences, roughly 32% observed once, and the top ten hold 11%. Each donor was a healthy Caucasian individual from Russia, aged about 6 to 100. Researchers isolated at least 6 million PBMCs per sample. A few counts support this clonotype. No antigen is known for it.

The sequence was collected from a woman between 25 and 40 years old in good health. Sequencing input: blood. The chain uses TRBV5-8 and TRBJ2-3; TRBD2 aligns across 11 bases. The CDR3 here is CASSDISGRAADTQYF. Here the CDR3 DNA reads TGTGCCAGCAGCGACATTAGCGGGAGGGCCGCAGATACGCAGTATTTT.